This TCR beta chain stems from a study of regulatory T cells in long-lasting Graves disease. Study findings and constraints: Samples came from peripheral blood alone, without thyroid tissue.

The CDR3 is 13 residues long. V lost 9 bases and J lost 1, with 11 bases in between. Germline V CDR1 and CDR2: SGDLS, YYNGEE. This clonotype was counted at least ten times. Its antigen is as yet unknown. Relying on iRepertoire HTBI primers and Arm-PCR of CDR3 regions, the team built TCR beta libraries. TCRdb used MiXCR to reprocess the multiplex PCR reads, holding one entry per CDR3 protein. This repertoire shows some 400,000 distinct CDR3 sequences, more than 13% found once; its top ten account for 16%. This sample's time point: newly diagnosed GD, antithyroid drugs for less than 3 months. PBMC RNA was the source of the TCR library. The same data also went into a second study, on T cells in Graves' hyperthyroidism and ophthalmopathy. This second study says: Reasons for excluding patients were uncontrolled infection, other autoimmune disease, pregnancy or lactation.

The source was peripheral blood mononuclear cells (PBMCs), collected at new diagnosis, from a patient treated with antithyroid drugs. The chain carries TRBV9 and TRBJ2-1; D possibly uses TRBD1 or TRBD2 (6 bases each). The clonotype originates from a woman aged 25 to 45 with Graves disease. The CDR3 region has the DNA TGTGCCATCGGAGGGGGATCCTACAATGAGCAGTTCTTC. It is translated as CAIGGGSYNEQFF.